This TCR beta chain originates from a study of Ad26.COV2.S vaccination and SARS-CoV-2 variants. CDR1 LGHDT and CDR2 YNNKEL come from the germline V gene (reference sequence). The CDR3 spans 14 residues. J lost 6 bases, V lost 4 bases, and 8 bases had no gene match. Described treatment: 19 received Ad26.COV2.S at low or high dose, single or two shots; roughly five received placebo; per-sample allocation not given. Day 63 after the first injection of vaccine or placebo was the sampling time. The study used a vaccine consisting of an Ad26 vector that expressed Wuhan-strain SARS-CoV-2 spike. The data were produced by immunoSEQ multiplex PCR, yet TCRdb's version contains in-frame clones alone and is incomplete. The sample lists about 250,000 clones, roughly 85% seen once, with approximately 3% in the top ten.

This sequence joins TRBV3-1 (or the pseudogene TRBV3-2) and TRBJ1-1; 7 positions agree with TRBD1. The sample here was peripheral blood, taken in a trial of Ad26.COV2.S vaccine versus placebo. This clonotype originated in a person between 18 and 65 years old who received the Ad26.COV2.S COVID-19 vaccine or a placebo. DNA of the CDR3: TGTGCCAGCAGCCGTTCAGGGGGATCGGCTGAAGCTTTCTTT. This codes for CASSRSGGSAEAFF.